A single sample gave rise to the 30 T cell receptor beta chains below, sequenced in a study of CD4 T cells in relation to SARS-CoV-2 and coronaviruses. What these receptors recognize is not known. Generated by immunoSEQ multiplex PCR, the TCRdb table keeps only in-frame clones and is missing some. The sample includes tens of thousands of clones, 75% to 85% seen only once; the top ten take roughly 22%. The unexposed donors gave CD4+ T cells in about 2010-2019, prior to COVID-19. Isolation of CD4+ T cells took place after about 9 days in culture. Material: CD4+ T cells from PBMCs, cultured in vitro. The receptors stem from a human donor in good health.

The J gene is TRBJ2-7, the V gene TRBV18; perhaps TRBD2 as D (6 bases). The V gene lost 6 bases and the J gene lost 3 bases, with 15 bases spanning the gap. This CDR3 comprises 14 residues. From germline, CDR1 is KGHSH and CDR2 LQKENI. The CDR3 DNA reads as TGTGCCAGCTCGGAGGGCGGCGGAGACTACGAGCAGTACTTC. It is translated as CASSEGGGDYEQYF.

This rearrangement joins TRBV7-2 to TRBJ1-5, with 8 nucleotides matching TRBD1. Germline CDR1 is SGHTA and CDR2 is FQGNSA. The CDR3 is 14 amino acids. V was clipped by 4 bases and J by 6 bases; unmatched bases: 5. CDR3 nucleotides: TGTGCCAGCAGCTCTGGACAGGGTGGTCAGCCCCAGCATTTT. This encodes CASSSGQGGQPQHF.

This sequence joins TRBV6-5 and TRBJ1-1; D perhaps matches TRBD1 (5 bases). Trimming shortened V by 7 bases and J by 11 bases, and 20 bases separated the two germline ends. The CDR3 has 13 amino acids. Germline V gene sequence: CDR1 MNHEY, CDR2 SVGAGI. This CDR3 is CASTVPGTAVAFF. For the CDR3, the DNA is TGTGCCAGCACCGTGCCCGGGACGGCCGTCGCTTTCTTT.

This chain uses TRBV6-5 with TRBJ2-3, with TRBD1 identical over 9 bases. Germline CDR1 MNHEY, CDR2 SVGAGI. This CDR3 has 15 residues. V shed 4 bases, J shed 0 bases, and the junction held 2 bases outside the gene matches. CDR3 in DNA: TGTGCCAGCAGTTCGGGACAGGGCAGCACAGATACGCAGTATTTT. Its translation: CASSSGQGSTDTQYF.

The chain uses TRBV19 and TRBJ2-7, with 7 bases fitting TRBD2. Germline trimming cut 5 bases from V and 4 bases from J; bases unmatched to any gene: 11. Germline CDR1 and CDR2: LNHDA and SQIVND (reference sequence). The CDR3 is made up of 15 amino acids. Here the CDR3 reads CASSEKREATYEQYF. The CDR3 region has the DNA TGTGCCAGTAGTGAGAAACGGGAGGCCACATACGAGCAGTACTTC.

V usage is TRBV19 and J usage is TRBJ2-3; no definite D call. The CDR3 sequence is 13 residues long. CDR1 is LNHDA, CDR2 SQIVND, per germline (reference sequence). The V gene lost 5 bases and the J gene lost 6 bases, with 12 bases spanning the gap. The chain's CDR3 is CASSDKNPDTQYF. Written as DNA, the CDR3 is TGTGCCAGTAGTGATAAGAACCCGGATACGCAGTATTTT.

This chain joins TRBV9 and TRBJ2-3; 13 bases map to TRBD2. In germline, CDR1 is SGDLS, CDR2 YYNGEE. This CDR3 region has 16 residues. V was pared by 4 bases and J by 1 base, with 3 bases of the junction left unmatched. CDR3 DNA sequence: TGTGCCAGCAGCCCCGGACTAGCGGGGGGCACAGATACGCAGTATTTT. This translates into CASSPGLAGGTDTQYF.

The chain combines TRBV3-1 (or the pseudogene TRBV3-2) with TRBJ2-7, with a weak D call TRBD2 (5 bases). Germline CDR1 and CDR2: LGHDT and YNNKEL (reference sequence). CDR3 length: 14 residues. V shed 4 bases and J shed 6 bases, with 16 bases lying between them. CDR3 nucleotide sequence: TGTGCCAGCAGCCCCTTATTGTTGGGAGCCGAGCAGTACTTC. Translating it yields CASSPLLLGAEQYF.

As to this clone: At one end, the junction sequence differs from germline, possibly due to a read error. The chain has TRBV7-7 and TRBJ2-2; 7 bases are a match to TRBD2. Germline CDR1 is SSHAT and CDR2 is FNYEAQ (reference sequence). There are 14 residues in the CDR3. The CDR3 is CASSLGLDGGELFF. DNA for the CDR3: TGTGCTAGCAGCTTAGGACTAGACGGCGGGGAGCTGTTTTTT. The full variable domain, in which reference TRBV7-7 and TRBJ2-2 provide the parts outside the CDR3, is GAGVSQSPRYKVTKRGQDVTLRCDPISSHATLYWYQQALGQGPEFLTYFNYEAQPDKSGLPSDRFSAERPEGSISTLTIQRTEQRDSAMYRCASSLGLDGGELFFGEGSRLTVL.

The CDR3 loop reads CASRFRRPPLHF. DNA of the CDR3: TGTGCAAGTCGCTTTCGGCGGCCACCCCTCCACTTT. The chain recombines TRBV12-2 with TRBJ1-6. TRBV12-2 is noted as a pseudogene. The CDR3 is made up of 12 amino acids.

In this sample, this clone turned up a few times. V and J are TRBV4-1 and TRBJ2-2; possibly TRBD2 for D (6 bases). The V end lost 11 bases, the J end lost 0 bases, and 10 bases lay between the germline ends. Per the germline V gene, CDR1 is MGHRA and CDR2 is YSYEKL. CDR3 size: 13 residues. The CDR3 bases are TGCGCCGCGGGGAGCACGAACACCGGGGAGCTGTTTTTT. It translates to CAAGSTNTGELFF.

The V and J genes are TRBV7-9 and TRBJ2-3; 7 bases match TRBD2. The J segment lost 1 base and the V segment lost 5 bases, leaving 9 bases of the junction unmatched. CDR1 and CDR2 from the germline V gene are SEHNR and FQNEAQ (reference sequence). The length of the CDR3 is 16 residues. CDR3 sequence (DNA): TGTGCCAGCAGCGGCGGGACTACCAGGGGCACAGATACGCAGTATTTT. Amino acid sequence: CASSGGTTRGTDTQYF.

The genes are TRBV29-1 and TRBJ2-7; D is perhaps TRBD1 (6 bases). This CDR3 has 13 residues. In germline, CDR1 is SQVTM, CDR2 ANQGSEA. Trimming removed 5 bases from V and 0 bases from J, with 11 bases in between. The CDR3 protein is CSVSRTASYEQYF. CDR3 nucleotide sequence: TGCAGCGTTTCCAGGACAGCCTCCTACGAGCAGTACTTC.

The chain has TRBV9 and TRBJ2-7; D may be TRBD2 (6 bases). The CDR3 is 14 residues long. Germline CDR1 and CDR2: SGDLS and YYNGEE. V lost 0 bases and J 3 bases, leaving 10 bases between the germline ends. The CDR3 here is CASSVAAGSYEQYF. The CDR3 DNA reads as TGTGCCAGCAGCGTAGCGGCGGGGAGCTACGAGCAGTACTTC. The full variable domain, with the rest looked up from reference TRBV9 and TRBJ2-7, is DSGVTQTPKHLITATGQRVTLRCSPRSGDLSVYWYQQSLDQGLQFLIQYYNGEERAKGNILERFSAQQFPDLHSELNLSSLELGDSALYFCASSVAAGSYEQYFGPGTRLTVT.

The chain combines TRBV18 with TRBJ1-2; 7 positions agree with TRBD1. With 2 bases clipped from V and 3 bases from J, the junction kept 0 bases outside the gene matches. The CDR3 consists of 13 residues. In germline, CDR1 is KGHSH, CDR2 LQKENI. The CDR3 bases are TGTGCCAGCTCACCAGGGACAGACTATGGCTACACCTTC. Its protein product is CASSPGTDYGYTF. The full variable domain, completed using reference TRBV18 and TRBJ1-2, is NAGVMQNPRHLVRRRGQEARLRCSPMKGHSHVYWYRQLPEEGLKFMVYLQKENIIDESGMPKERFSAEFPKEGPSILRIQQVVRGDSAAYFCASSPGTDYGYTFGSGTRLTVV.

The V and J genes are TRBV7-9 and TRBJ2-1, with TRBD2 identical over 7 bases. Germline V gene lookup returns CDR1 SEHNR and CDR2 FQNEAQ (reference sequence). The CDR3 covers 16 residues. Trimming removed 5 bases from V and 3 bases from J; junction bases left unmatched: 10. The CDR3 DNA reads TGTGCCAGCAGCCCTAGTTGGGGGGGTTACTACAATGAGCAGTTCTTC. Protein product: CASSPSWGGYYNEQFF. The complete variable domain, with remaining parts taken from reference TRBV7-9 and TRBJ2-1, reads DTGVSQNPRHKITKRGQNVTFRCDPISEHNRLYWYRQTLGQGPEFLTYFQNEAQLEKSRLLSDRFSAERPKGSFSTLEIQRTEQGDSAMYLCASSPSWGGYYNEQFFGPGTRLTVL.

This clone was recorded once. The chain carries TRBV28 and TRBJ2-2, with D perhaps given as TRBD1 or TRBD2 (5 bases each). Looked up from germline, CDR1 is MDHEN and CDR2 is SYDVKM. Trimming pared 6 bases from V and 2 bases from J, leaving 16 bases between. This CDR3 has 16 residues. The CDR3, as DNA: TGTGCCAGCAGCCTCCGAGGGGCGTCCAACACCGGGGAGCTGTTTTTT. Protein sequence: CASSLRGASNTGELFF.

This chain uses TRBV4-2 with TRBJ2-7, with 8 bases identical to TRBD2. Per germline, CDR1 LGHNA and CDR2 YNFKEQ. The V segment lost 1 base and the J segment 3 bases; nucleotides outside the gene matches: 11. The length of the CDR3 is 17 residues. CDR3 in DNA: TGTGCCAGCAGCCAAGTTGCAGTGCGGGGGGCCTTCTACGAGCAGTACTTC. Its protein is CASSQVAVRGAFYEQYF.

The chain joins TRBV5-1 to TRBJ1-3; 9 nucleotides agree with TRBD1. The J segment lost 3 bases and the V segment lost 3 bases, leaving 4 bases of the junction unmatched. Per germline, CDR1 SGHRS and CDR2 YFSETQ. The CDR3 has 15 amino acids. CDR3 sequence (DNA): TGCGCCAGCAGCTCACAGGGGGCGGATGGAAACACCATATATTTT. Protein product: CASSSQGADGNTIYF.

The chain is built from TRBV9 and TRBJ2-2, with D maybe TRBD2 (5 bases). Deletions cut 4 bases from V and 5 bases from J, with 15 bases between. From germline, CDR1 is SGDLS and CDR2 YYNGEE. This CDR3 has 15 amino acids. For the CDR3, the DNA is TGTGCCAGCAGCCCCGGACCCTCGGGGACCGGGGAGCTGTTTTTT. This translates into CASSPGPSGTGELFF.

The genes are TRBV6-1 and TRBJ1-6; TRBD1 agrees at 9 bases. The CDR3 loop spans 17 amino acids. From germline, CDR1 is MNHNS and CDR2 SASEGT. Trimming cost V 4 bases and J 5 bases; bases outside gene matches: 9. This CDR3 reads CASSGTGQGENNSPLHF. CDR3 in DNA: TGTGCCAGCAGTGGCACGGGACAGGGTGAGAATAATTCACCCCTCCACTTT.

The rearrangement links TRBV5-5 to TRBJ2-1, with D perhaps TRBD1 (5 bases). CDR1 and CDR2 (germline): SGHKS, YYEKEE (reference sequence). This CDR3 contains 16 residues. The V gene lost 0 bases and the J gene lost 0 bases, with 10 bases spanning the gap. The CDR3 bases are TGTGCCAGCAGCTTGGAGTGGGGCAGCTCCTACAATGAGCAGTTCTTC. It translates to CASSLEWGSSYNEQFF.

The V call is TRBV7-2, the J call TRBJ2-3; D is possibly TRBD2 (6 bases). CDR3 size: 16 residues. V lost 1 base to trimming and J lost 3 bases, with 14 bases between them. Germline V gene lookup returns CDR1 SGHTA and CDR2 FQGNSA. The CDR3: CASSLGVLAITDTQYF. The CDR3 nucleotides read TGTGCCAGCAGCTTAGGGGTGCTAGCGATTACAGATACGCAGTATTTT. Supplemented by reference TRBV7-2 and TRBJ2-3, the full variable domain reads GAGVSQSPSNKVTEKGKDVELRCDPISGHTALYWYRQSLGQGLEFLIYFQGNSAPDKSGLPSDRFSAERTGGSVSTLTIQRTQQEDSAVYLCASSLGVLAITDTQYFGPGTRLTVL.

This CDR3 is CASSPDRDYGYTF. Written as DNA, the CDR3 is TGTGCCAGCTCCCCAGACAGAGACTATGGCTACACCTTC. The rearrangement links TRBV6-5 to TRBJ1-2; D is possibly TRBD1 (5 bases). This CDR3 spans 13 amino acids. The V and J ends lost 8 bases and 3 bases respectively, with 13 bases between them. The germline V gene encodes CDR1 MNHEY and CDR2 SVGAGI.

The V and J genes are TRBV28 and TRBJ1-5, with D tentatively TRBD1 (6 bases). This CDR3 is built from 14 residues. The germline V gene encodes CDR1 MDHEN and CDR2 SYDVKM. Trimming removed 2 bases from V and 7 bases from J, with 12 bases in between. CDR3 in DNA: TGTGCCAGCAGTTTACAGGGGTGGGGGCAGCCCCAGCATTTT. The encoded protein is CASSLQGWGQPQHF. Complete variable domain (other parts from reference TRBV28 and TRBJ1-5): DVKVTQSSRYLVKRTGEKVFLECVQDMDHENMFWYRQDPGLGLRLIYFSYDVKMKEKGDIPEGYSVSREKKERFSLILESASTNQTSMYLCASSLQGWGQPQHFGDGTRLSIL.

The sample holds one count of this clone. The chain uses TRBV29-1 and TRBJ2-7; no clear D. Germline loops: CDR1 SQVTM, CDR2 ANQGSEA. The CDR3 length is 16 residues. Trimming pared 0 bases from V and 2 bases from J, leaving 17 bases between. The CDR3: CSVEDLSPAGAYEQYF. The DNA of the CDR3 is TGCAGCGTTGAAGATCTGTCGCCTGCAGGTGCCTACGAGCAGTACTTC.

This chain connects TRBV6-2 or TRBV6-3 to TRBJ1-1, with 9 nucleotides matching TRBD1. Trimming at V came to 5 bases and at J to 5 bases, leaving 6 bases not matched to a gene. The CDR3 spans 14 residues. Germline V gene data show CDR1 as MNHEY and CDR2 as SVGEGT. The CDR3 protein is CASSPQDRGTEAFF. The CDR3 region has the DNA TGTGCCAGCAGTCCGCAGGACAGGGGAACTGAAGCTTTCTTT.

The chain has TRBV19 and TRBJ1-2, with D possibly matching TRBD1 (6 bases). In germline, CDR1 is LNHDA, CDR2 SQIVND (reference sequence). This CDR3 comprises 16 residues. The ends were cut back, 0 bases at V and 4 bases at J, with 15 bases in the middle. Here the CDR3 reads CASSIDKQGYFYGYTF. CDR3 sequence (DNA): TGTGCCAGTAGTATAGACAAACAGGGCTACTTCTATGGCTACACCTTC.

The chain is built from TRBV9 and TRBJ1-3, with D unresolved. Deletions cut 0 bases from V and 0 bases from J, with 10 bases between. Germline V lookup: CDR1 SGDLS, CDR2 YYNGEE. CDR3 length equals 16 residues. CDR3 DNA sequence: TGTGCCAGCAGCGTAGGGGGAGGATACTCTGGAAACACCATATATTTT. This gives the protein CASSVGGGYSGNTIYF.

The chain recombines TRBV7-2 with TRBJ1-1, with D perhaps TRBD1 (6 bases). This CDR3 has 15 amino acids. Looked up from germline, CDR1 is SGHTA and CDR2 is FQGNSA. Trimming cost V 1 base and J 3 bases, with 12 bases left between them. This CDR3 is CASSLVWGGHTEAFF. CDR3 sequence (DNA): TGTGCCAGCAGCTTAGTTTGGGGGGGGCACACTGAAGCTTTCTTT.